These T cell receptor beta chains were read from a single sample in a study of shared T cell receptors in the human thymus. Sequenced by immunoSEQ multiplex PCR; TCRdb stores in-frame clones only, minus some. The table records hundreds of thousands of clones, roughly 90% of them present only once. These sequences were also reported in another study, on human thymus T cells.

Material: thymocytes. These receptors came from a boy under three years old with a congenital heart defect. Each CDR3 is given with its conserved first and last residue. A D gene is named only where the DNA matches it firmly. Not every row has a clone size; where given, it reads once, few, many or a size class.

clone_size | j_call | d_call | v_call | cdr3_length | cdr3_aa | cdr3_nt
- | TRBJ1-2 | TRBD1 | TRBV18 | 14 | CASSPATGNYGYTF | TGTGCCAGCTCACCGGCGACAGGGAACTATGGCTACACCTTC
- | TRBJ2-7 | TRBD1 | TRBV14 | 15 | CASSCIGQGAHEQYF | TGTGCCAGCAGCTGTATCGGACAGGGGGCCCACGAGCAGTACTTC
- | TRBJ2-1 | TRBD2 | TRBV19 | 18 | CASSKGLAGGARYNEQFF | TGTGCCAGTAGTAAGGGACTAGCGGGAGGGGCCCGCTACAATGAGCAGTTCTTC
- | TRBJ2-7 | TRBD2 | TRBV4-3 | 19 | CASSQVVGSGRAGGYEQYF | TGCGCCAGCAGCCAAGTAGTGGGTAGCGGGAGGGCCGGGGGGTACGAGCAGTACTTC
- | TRBJ2-3 | TRBD2 | TRBV5-1 | 19 | CASSPRAASGGLSTDTQYF | TGCGCCAGCAGCCCCCGAGCGGCTAGCGGGGGACTTAGCACAGATACGCAGTATTTT
- | TRBJ2-5 | - | TRBV7-9 | 16 | CASSHEVQGREETQYF | TGTGCCAGCAGCCATGAAGTACAGGGTAGGGAGGAGACCCAGTACTTC
- | TRBJ2-2 | - | TRBV6-5 | 15 | CASTHRFPNTGELFF | TGTGCCAGCACACACAGGTTCCCCAACACCGGGGAGCTGTTTTTT
once | TRBJ1-5 | TRBD1 | TRBV11-1 | 17 | CASSSDRKVLWNQPQHF | TGTGCCAGCAGCTCGGACAGGAAAGTCCTATGGAATCAGCCCCAGCATTTT
- | TRBJ1-2 | - | TRBV20-1 | 10 | CSAKADGYTF | TGCAGTGCCAAGGCGGATGGCTACACCTTC
- | TRBJ2-7 | TRBD2 | TRBV27 | 17 | CASSLSGGTSDTYEQYF | TGTGCCAGCAGTTTATCGGGGGGAACTAGCGACACTTACGAGCAGTACTTC
- | TRBJ2-2 | - | TRBV28 | 15 | CASGPLGAATGELFF | TGTGCCAGCGGTCCTTTGGGGGCGGCTACCGGGGAGCTGTTTTTT
- | TRBJ2-1 | TRBD2 | TRBV5-1 | 17 | CASSTTLLAGGKDEQFF | TGCGCCAGCAGCACTACCCTCCTAGCGGGAGGGAAAGATGAGCAGTTCTTC
- | TRBJ1-3 | - | TRBV11-3 | 16 | CASSLDEGRSGNTIYF | TGTGCCAGCAGCTTAGATGAGGGCCGCTCTGGAAACACCATATATTTT
- | TRBJ2-1 | TRBD2 | TRBV2 | 15 | CASKLAGVTYNEQFF | TGTGCCAGCAAACTAGCGGGAGTGACCTACAATGAGCAGTTCTTC
- | TRBJ2-1 | - | TRBV10-3 | 16 | CAISAPAERAGNEQFF | TGTGCCATCAGTGCACCCGCTGAGCGAGCCGGCAATGAGCAGTTCTTC
- | TRBJ2-3 | TRBD2 | TRBV7-9 | 13 | CAWGGLGTDTQYF | TGTGCTTGGGGAGGGCTTGGCACAGATACGCAGTATTTT
- | TRBJ2-3 | TRBD1 | TRBV7-9 | 14 | CASSARQGTDTQYF | TGTGCCAGCAGCGCCCGACAGGGAACAGATACGCAGTATTTT
- | TRBJ2-4 | TRBD2 | TRBV16 | 15 | CASMRGGVSKNIQYF | TGTGCCAGCATGCGCGGGGGAGTAAGCAAAAACATTCAGTACTTC
- | TRBJ1-2 | - | TRBV27 | 14 | CASSQTEHRYGYTF | TGTGCCAGCAGTCAGACAGAGCATCGGTATGGCTACACCTTC
- | TRBJ2-5 | - | TRBV4-3 | 15 | CASSQGWGSGETQYF | TGCGCCAGCAGCCAAGGATGGGGATCAGGGGAGACCCAGTACTTC
- | TRBJ1-6 | TRBD1 | TRBV5-4 | 13 | CASTVQGNSPLHF | TGTGCCAGCACCGTACAGGGGAATTCACCCCTCCACTTT
- | TRBJ2-7 | - | TRBV6-6 | 13 | CASSQARSYEQYF | TGTGCCAGCTCTCAGGCGCGATCCTACGAGCAGTACTTC
- | TRBJ2-7 | TRBD1 | TRBV5-6 | 16 | CASSAMTGGASYEQYF | TGTGCCAGCAGCGCTATGACAGGGGGCGCCTCCTACGAGCAGTACTTC
- | TRBJ1-5 | - | TRBV4-3 | 19 | CASSDQLRSGDRYNQPQHF | TGCGCCAGCAGCGACCAATTAAGGTCCGGAGACAGGTACAATCAGCCCCAGCATTTT
- | TRBJ2-1 | - | TRBV28 | 13 | CASSPPRRNEQFF | TGTGCCAGCAGCCCCCCCCGGAGGAATGAGCAGTTCTTC
- | TRBJ2-2 | - | TRBV27 | 17 | CASSTTLPDTNTGELFF | TGTGCCAGCAGTACCACCTTACCGGACACGAACACCGGGGAGCTGTTTTTT
- | TRBJ2-7 | - | TRBV28 | 15 | CASSLCPGEDPEQYF | TGTGCCAGCAGTTTATGCCCGGGAGAGGATCCCGAGCAGTACTTC
- | TRBJ2-7 | TRBD1 | TRBV6-5 | 15 | CASSYITGGTYEQYF | TGTGCCAGCAGTTACATAACAGGGGGTACCTACGAGCAGTACTTC
- | TRBJ2-1 | TRBD2 | TRBV4-3 | 19 | CASSQAPGLAVRSYNEQFF | TGCGCCAGCAGCCAAGCGCCGGGACTAGCGGTGCGCTCCTACAATGAGCAGTTCTTC
- | TRBJ1-2 | TRBD1 | TRBV2 | 15 | CASSYGQGLNYGYTF | TGTGCCAGCAGTTACGGACAGGGGTTGAACTATGGCTACACCTTC
- | TRBJ2-5 | TRBD2 | TRBV11-2 | 19 | CASSLDKGRTSEYQETQYF | TGTGCCAGCAGCTTAGATAAGGGTCGGACTAGCGAGTACCAAGAGACCCAGTACTTC
- | TRBJ2-1 | TRBD1 | TRBV7-2 | 17 | CASSPPPTGDVYNEQFF | TGTGCCAGCAGCCCCCCCCCAACAGGGGACGTTTACAATGAGCAGTTCTTC
- | TRBJ1-5 | - | TRBV28 | 13 | CASRMGGRQPQHF | TGTGCCAGCAGGATGGGGGGGCGGCAGCCCCAGCATTTT
- | TRBJ2-2 | TRBD1 | TRBV6-1 | 17 | CASSAIRDSCHTGELFF | TGTGCCAGCAGTGCCATTCGGGACAGTTGTCACACCGGGGAGCTGTTTTTT
- | TRBJ2-5 | TRBD1 | TRBV5-6 | 17 | CASSPPHRGFRQETQYF | TGTGCCAGCAGCCCACCACACAGGGGATTCCGCCAAGAGACCCAGTACTTC
- | TRBJ2-3 | TRBD2 | TRBV30 | 23 | CAWSCTGTSGRRVEVGGTDTQYF | TGTGCCTGGAGTTGTACGGGGACTAGCGGGAGGAGGGTTGAGGTTGGTGGAACAGATACGCAGTATTTT
- | TRBJ2-1 | - | TRBV20-1 | 11 | CSARGCQLQFF | TGCAGTGCTAGAGGCTGCCAGTTGCAGTTCTTC
- | TRBJ2-7 | - | TRBV7-9 | 14 | CASSSTPRAYEQYF | TGTGCCAGCAGCTCAACACCGCGGGCCTACGAGCAGTACTTC
- | TRBJ2-7 | TRBD2 | TRBV28 | 17 | CASSLCRPSGTTYEQYF | TGTGCCAGCAGTTTATGCCGGCCTAGCGGGACGACCTACGAGCAGTACTTC
once | TRBJ2-5 | TRBD1 | TRBV29-1 | 14 | CSVGAGGVVETQYF | TGCAGCGTTGGAGCAGGGGGCGTGGTGGAGACCCAGTACTTC
- | TRBJ2-7 | TRBD2 | TRBV6-5 | 15 | CASRTSGTRLYEQYF | TGTGCCAGCAGAACTTCCGGGACTAGACTCTACGAGCAGTACTTC
- | TRBJ2-7 | TRBD1 | TRBV7-3 | 15 | CASSLSRGLIYEQYF | TGTGCCAGCAGCTTAAGCAGGGGGCTAATATACGAGCAGTACTTC
- | TRBJ2-3 | - | TRBV6-1 | 14 | CASLGETSTDTQYF | TGTGCCAGTCTAGGGGAAACCAGCACAGATACGCAGTATTTT